The 32 T cell receptor beta chains below were found in one sample sequenced in a study of control samples from healthy donors and cancer patients. Sequenced by immunoSEQ multiplex PCR; TCRdb stores in-frame clones only, minus some. The table shows tens of thousands of clones, with around 90% occurring only once. Sequences were obtained from PBMCs. Receptor source: a woman in her forties or fifties with colorectal cancer.

The CDR3 spells CASSSPQGRAFF. The CDR3 DNA reads as TGTGCCAGTAGTTCGCCACAGGGTAGAGCTTTCTTT. The gene calls are TRBV19 and TRBJ1-1, with D perhaps TRBD1 (6 bases). The V and J ends lost 5 bases and 10 bases respectively, with 14 bases between them. In germline, CDR1 is LNHDA, CDR2 SQIVND (reference sequence). This CDR3 contains 12 residues.

J is TRBJ1-1 and V is TRBV7-2; 8 positions match TRBD1. This CDR3 has 16 amino acids. CDR1 and CDR2 from the germline V gene are SGHTA and FQGNSA. V was clipped by 1 base and J by 4 bases; unmatched bases: 8. The CDR3 DNA reads as TGTGCCAGCAGCTTAGAAGGTCAGGGGGCCGGCACTGAAGCTTTCTTT. Protein product: CASSLEGQGAGTEAFF.

J is TRBJ1-5 and V is TRBV12-3 or TRBV12-4; D is ambiguous. The V end lost 7 bases, the J end lost 2 bases, and 6 bases lay between the germline ends. The CDR3 length is 12 residues. The CDR3: CASTWGNQPQHF. The CDR3 nucleotides read TGTGCCAGCACCTGGGGCAATCAGCCCCAGCATTTT.

This sequence joins TRBV19 and TRBJ1-2; 10 positions agree with TRBD1. With V trimmed by 3 bases and J by 8 bases, 6 bases remained unmatched. CDR1 and CDR2 from the germline V gene are LNHDA and SQIVND (reference sequence). The CDR3 sequence is 14 residues long. CDR3 bases: TGTGCCAGTAGTATCGAGGGACAGGGGATCGGCTACACCTTC. Translation gives CASSIEGQGIGYTF. Full variable domain (outside the CDR3, taken from reference TRBV19 and TRBJ1-2): DGGITQSPKYLFRKEGQNVTLSCEQNLNHDAMYWYRQDPGQGLRLIYYSQIVNDFQKGDIAEGYSVSREKKESFPLTVTSAQKNPTAFYLCASSIEGQGIGYTFGSGTRLTVV.

CDR3 nucleotides: TGTGCCAGCAGCTTATGCGAAGAAACAACTAATGAAAAACTGTTTTTT. This gives the protein CASSLCEETTNEKLFF. V usage is TRBV7-2 and J usage is TRBJ1-4, with D uncertain. CDR1 and CDR2 (germline): SGHTA, FQGNSA. The CDR3 spans 16 residues. Trimming removed 2 bases from V and 0 bases from J, with 10 bases in between. Complete variable domain (other parts from reference TRBV7-2 and TRBJ1-4): GAGVSQSPSNKVTEKGKDVELRCDPISGHTALYWYRQSLGQGLEFLIYFQGNSAPDKSGLPSDRFSAERTGGSVSTLTIQRTQQEDSAVYLCASSLCEETTNEKLFFGSGTQLSVL.

The J gene is TRBJ1-6, the V gene TRBV3-1 (or the pseudogene TRBV3-2); D not resolved. CDR3 length: 17 amino acids. Germline V CDR1 and CDR2: LGHDT, YNNKEL (reference sequence). Trimming removed 0 bases from V and 0 bases from J, with 9 bases in between. CDR3: CASSQDLVLSYNSPLHF. The CDR3 nucleotides read TGTGCCAGCAGCCAAGATTTAGTTCTCTCCTATAATTCACCCCTCCACTTT.

V is TRBV14 and J is TRBJ2-5; D may be TRBD1 (6 bases). V lost 0 bases to trimming and J lost 5 bases, with 10 bases between them. CDR3 length equals 14 residues. Germline V CDR1 and CDR2: SGHDN, FVKESK. The CDR3 coding sequence is TGTGCCAGCAGCCAAGATGGGACACTGGAGACCCAGTACTTC. It translates to CASSQDGTLETQYF.

This clone was seen a single time. This rearrangement joins TRBV6-5 to TRBJ1-3; no reliable D call. CDR3 length equals 14 residues. Germline V CDR1 and CDR2: MNHEY, SVGAGI. Trimming took 2 bases from V and 0 from J, leaving 5 bases between them. CDR3 protein: CASSYGSSGNTIYF. The CDR3 nucleotides read TGTGCCAGCAGTTACGGCAGCTCTGGAAACACCATATATTTT.

This clone was picked up a small number of times. The chain employs TRBV28 and TRBJ1-5; TRBD1 might be the D (5 bases). The germline V gene encodes CDR1 MDHEN and CDR2 SYDVKM. CDR3 length: 14 residues. V was trimmed by 4 bases and J by 9 bases, leaving 16 bases between them. CDR3 bases: TGTGCCAGCAGTTCTATGACAGTCGACTGGCCCCAGCATTTT. Residues: CASSSMTVDWPQHF.

The V call is TRBV5-1, the J call TRBJ2-2; D perhaps matches TRBD2 (5 bases). Trimming shortened V by 4 bases and J by 2 bases, and 12 bases separated the two germline ends. The CDR3 sequence is 15 residues long. Germline-derived CDR1 and CDR2 are SGHRS and YFSETQ. DNA of the CDR3: TGCGCCAGCAGCCCGGGCGGGTTTAACACCGGGGAGCTGTTTTTT. Its translation is CASSPGGFNTGELFF.

In DNA form, the CDR3 reads TGTGCCAGCAGCTTAACCGGGGCTCCGGGGACCGGGGAGCTGTTTTTT. Its protein product is CASSLTGAPGTGELFF. The rearrangement uses TRBV7-3 and TRBJ2-2; possibly TRBD1 or TRBD2 for D (5 bases each). V shed 0 bases and J shed 5 bases, with 13 bases lying between them. Germline CDR1 SGHTA, CDR2 FQGTGA. CDR3 length equals 16 residues.

This clone was seen more than once but under ten times. The chain couples TRBV28 to TRBJ1-2; weak D call: TRBD1 (5 bases). Germline V lookup: CDR1 MDHEN, CDR2 SYDVKM. V lost 3 bases, J lost 4 bases, and 15 bases lay in between. This CDR3 is built from 15 residues. DNA for the CDR3: TGTGCCAGCAGTTTGGCGGGAACAGGAGGCTATGGCTACACCTTC. Its protein is CASSLAGTGGYGYTF.

The chain's CDR3 is CAISQKQGAQSTGELFF. The CDR3 nucleotides are TGTGCCATCAGCCAAAAACAGGGGGCGCAGAGCACCGGGGAGCTGTTTTTT. This rearrangement joins TRBV10-3 to TRBJ2-2; TRBD1 aligns across 9 bases. V was clipped by 6 bases and J by 4 bases; unmatched bases: 12. The CDR3 sequence is 17 residues long. The V gene's germline CDR1 is ENHRY and CDR2 SYGVKD.

V and J are TRBV3-1 (or the pseudogene TRBV3-2) and TRBJ2-5; the D gene could be TRBD1 or TRBD2 (7 bases each). Germline V gene data show CDR1 as LGHDT and CDR2 as YNNKEL (reference sequence). The V end was cut by 5 bases, the J end by 4 bases, with 17 bases between. This CDR3 contains 15 residues. Here the CDR3 reads CASSSRGGVGETQYF. In DNA form, the CDR3 reads TGTGCCAGCAGCAGCAGGGGGGGGGTTGGAGAGACCCAGTACTTC.

J is TRBJ1-5 and V is TRBV5-6; D may be TRBD1 (5 bases). Germline V gene lookup returns CDR1 SGHDT and CDR2 YYEEEE. V gave up 0 bases and J gave up 5 bases, with 12 bases separating them. This CDR3 is built from 15 residues. CDR3 sequence: CASSLGAGWDQPQHF. The CDR3 nucleotides read TGTGCCAGCAGCTTGGGGGCAGGGTGGGATCAGCCCCAGCATTTT.

The genes are TRBV30 and TRBJ1-6; D may be TRBD1 (5 bases). There are 15 residues in the CDR3. Trimming shortened V by 3 bases and J by 3 bases, and 12 bases separated the two germline ends. Per germline, CDR1 GTSNPN and CDR2 SVGIG (reference sequence). CDR3 residues: CAWSFRDLYNSPLHF. The CDR3 DNA reads TGTGCCTGGAGCTTCCGGGACCTCTATAATTCACCCCTCCACTTT.

This clone was counted between two and nine times. V and J are TRBV28 and TRBJ1-2, with D tentatively TRBD1 (5 bases). Germline V CDR1 and CDR2: MDHEN, SYDVKM. This CDR3 spans 14 amino acids. V lost 6 bases, J lost 0 bases, and 11 bases lay in between. The CDR3 nucleotides are TGTGCCAGCAGGAGGGACGGTTCTAACTATGGCTACACCTTC. Encoded protein: CASRRDGSNYGYTF.

In its sample, this clone is medium-sized (0.01 to 0.1%). The chain recombines TRBV7-9 with TRBJ1-5; 8 positions match TRBD1. Unmatched junction bases numbered 2, after V lost 9 bases and J lost 1 base. The CDR3 sequence is 13 residues long. Germline V gene sequence: CDR1 SEHNR, CDR2 FQNEAQ (reference sequence). The CDR3 loop is CASQGASNQPQHF. CDR3 in DNA: TGTGCCAGTCAGGGGGCCAGCAATCAGCCCCAGCATTTT. The complete variable domain, with remaining parts taken from reference TRBV7-9 and TRBJ1-5, reads DTGVSQNPRHKITKRGQNVTFRCDPISEHNRLYWYRQTLGQGPEFLTYFQNEAQLEKSRLLSDRFSAERPKGSFSTLEIQRTEQGDSAMYLCASQGASNQPQHFGDGTRLSIL.

This rearrangement joins TRBV19 to TRBJ1-5; D is unresolved. The CDR3 runs to 14 residues. Germline CDR1 is LNHDA and CDR2 is SQIVND (reference sequence). Trimming left V 4 bases short and J 6 bases short, with 13 bases between. This CDR3 reads CASSRGLASQPQHF. The CDR3 DNA reads TGTGCCAGTAGTAGAGGACTGGCCAGTCAGCCCCAGCATTTT.

The chain couples TRBV5-6 to TRBJ2-5; the match to TRBD2 covers 15 bases. CDR1 and CDR2 (germline): SGHDT, YYEEEE. V trimming: 3 bases; J trimming: 2 bases; junction bases outside the gene matches: 8. The CDR3 contains 18 residues. The CDR3 region has the DNA TGTGCCAGCAGCTGGGGCGGACTAGCGGGGGGGCGTCAAGAGACCCAGTACTTC. It specifies CASSWGGLAGGRQETQYF.

This clone has just one count. The rearrangement uses TRBV30 and TRBJ1-2; D is ambiguous. The CDR3 is 13 amino acids. Germline CDR1 GTSNPN, CDR2 SVGIG (reference sequence). Trimming removed 0 bases at V and 4 bases at J, with 9 bases between. Here the CDR3 reads CAWSVRQVYGYTF. CDR3 in DNA: TGTGCCTGGAGTGTACGGCAGGTCTATGGCTACACCTTC. Based on the CDR3 plus reference TRBV30 and TRBJ1-2, the full variable domain is SQTIHQWPATLVQPVGSPLSLECTVEGTSNPNLYWYRQAAGRGLQLLFYSVGIGQISSEVPQNLSASRPQDRQFILSSKKLLLSDSGFYLCAWSVRQVYGYTFGSGTRLTVV.

V is TRBV3-1 (or the pseudogene TRBV3-2) and J is TRBJ1-6; 7 bases line up with TRBD1. J was trimmed by 0 bases and V by 4 bases; bases with no gene match: 18. Per the germline V gene, CDR1 is LGHDT and CDR2 is YNNKEL (reference sequence). There are 21 residues in the CDR3. The CDR3 DNA reads as TGTGCCAGCAGCCTCCGAGAAGACAGGGTTTCCCTAAACTCCTATAATTCACCCCTCCACTTT. This codes for CASSLREDRVSLNSYNSPLHF.

The chain couples TRBV19 to TRBJ2-2; perhaps TRBD1 as D (5 bases). This CDR3 contains 14 residues. The germline V and J ends were trimmed by 6 bases and 5 bases, with 13 bases remaining between them. CDR1 is LNHDA, CDR2 SQIVND, per germline (reference sequence). CDR3 amino acids: CASRVTEQTGELFF. The CDR3 bases are TGTGCCAGTAGGGTGACAGAACAAACCGGGGAGCTGTTTTTT.

The rearrangement links TRBV19 to TRBJ1-4, with D perhaps matching TRBD1 (6 bases). This CDR3 comprises 13 residues. Germline V CDR1 and CDR2: LNHDA, SQIVND (reference sequence). V gave up 9 bases and J gave up 7 bases, with 15 bases separating them. The CDR3 loop is CASHFTGIEKLFF. CDR3 nucleotides: TGTGCCAGCCATTTTACAGGGATTGAAAAACTGTTTTTT.

The genes are TRBV5-5 and TRBJ1-6, with D possibly matching TRBD1 (6 bases). Germline lookup yields CDR1 SGHKS and CDR2 YYEKEE (reference sequence). V gave up 1 base and J gave up 5 bases, with 7 bases separating them. CDR3 length: 14 residues. The CDR3 coding sequence is TGTGCCAGCAGCTTGTACAGGGATAATTCACCCCTCCACTTT. Translated, it gives CASSLYRDNSPLHF.

The V gene is TRBV7-9, the J gene TRBJ1-1; tentative D call: TRBD1 (5 bases). The CDR3 is made up of 13 amino acids. The germline V and J ends were trimmed by 2 bases and 8 bases, with 12 bases remaining between them. From germline, CDR1 is SEHNR and CDR2 FQNEAQ (reference sequence). The CDR3 DNA follows: TGTGCCAGCAGCTTATTAGGGACGGCCGAAGCTTTCTTT. It is translated as CASSLLGTAEAFF.

This rearrangement joins TRBV7-2 to TRBJ2-3; 11 bases are shared with TRBD2. V gave up 7 bases and J gave up 4 bases; unmatched junction bases: 7. The CDR3 is made up of 15 amino acids. Germline assignment: CDR1 SGHTA and CDR2 FQGNSA. The CDR3 region has the DNA TGTGCCAGCAAATTCGGGACTAGCGGCCCAGATACGCAGTATTTT. Encoded protein: CASKFGTSGPDTQYF.

V is TRBV19 and J is TRBJ1-1; possible D gene TRBD1, 6 bases. The germline V gene has CDR1 LNHDA and CDR2 SQIVND (reference sequence). The CDR3 length is 11 residues. V was trimmed by 11 bases and J by 9 bases, leaving 16 bases between them. The CDR3 DNA is TGTGCCTCCCCGAGGGGGAATAAAGCTTTCTTT. Its protein product is CASPRGNKAFF.

This clone was recorded only once. The chain joins TRBV24-1 to TRBJ1-2; weak D call: TRBD1 (5 bases). Trimming took 3 bases from V and 7 from J, leaving 11 bases between them. The CDR3 is 13 residues long. Germline CDR1 reads KGHDR; CDR2 reads SFDVKD. CDR3 protein: CATSDQGWGGYTF. The DNA for the CDR3 is TGTGCCACCAGTGATCAGGGATGGGGTGGCTACACCTTC.

This clone was recorded only once. This chain links TRBV7-2 with TRBJ2-7, with 9 bases lining up with TRBD2. CDR1 SGHTA and CDR2 FQGNSA come from the germline V gene. This CDR3 contains 16 residues. Losses at the gene ends were 2 bases for V and 4 bases for J; bases not matched to a gene: 9. The CDR3 coding sequence is TGTGCCAGCAGCTTATTTGGCGGGGGGGCCGGATACGAGCAGTACGTC. Amino acid sequence: CASSLFGGGAGYEQYV.

The gene calls are TRBV30 and TRBJ1-4, with a possible D match to TRBD1 (6 bases). The CDR3 length is 16 residues. Trimming stripped 0 bases from V and 0 bases from J, with 11 bases between. The V gene's germline CDR1 is GTSNPN and CDR2 SVGIG (reference sequence). The DNA for the CDR3 is TGTGCCTGGAGTGTAGGACAGACCTCAACTAATGAAAAACTGTTTTTT. This sequence encodes CAWSVGQTSTNEKLFF.

The rearrangement links TRBV28 to TRBJ2-5; D is unresolved. Germline CDR1 and CDR2: MDHEN and SYDVKM. The V end was cut by 4 bases, the J end by 4 bases, with 7 bases between. The CDR3 is 12 residues long. The chain's CDR3 is CASSSSGETQYF. The CDR3, as DNA: TGTGCCAGCAGTTCTTCCGGAGAGACCCAGTACTTC.